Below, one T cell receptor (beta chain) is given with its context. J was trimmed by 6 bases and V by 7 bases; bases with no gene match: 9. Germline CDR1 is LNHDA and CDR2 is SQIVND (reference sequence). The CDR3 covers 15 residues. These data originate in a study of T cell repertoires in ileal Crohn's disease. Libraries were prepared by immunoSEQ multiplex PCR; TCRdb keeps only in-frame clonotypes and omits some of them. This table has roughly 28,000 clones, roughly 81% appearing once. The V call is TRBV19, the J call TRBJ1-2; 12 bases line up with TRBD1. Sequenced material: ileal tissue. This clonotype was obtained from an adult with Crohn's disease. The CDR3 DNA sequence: TGTGCCAGTACCCCGGGACAGGGGGCGAGAAATGGCTACACCTTC. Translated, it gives CASTPGQGARNGYTF.